Below, 4 T cell receptor beta chains from the same sample are listed, as sequenced in a study of blood T cell repertoires in COVID-19. Only in-frame clones appear in the TCRdb table, and some are missing; sequencing was by immunoSEQ multiplex PCR. In the table there are over 100,000 clones, about four fifths of which are singletons. The sequencing input was peripheral blood. The receptor source for this set is a woman aged 60-70 years with acute or convalescent COVID-19.

In DNA, the CDR3 is TGTGCCAGCAGCTCCTCGACAGGGGGCAATGAGCAGTTCTTC. Translating it yields CASSSSTGGNEQFF. V and J are TRBV7-6 and TRBJ2-1; 9 nucleotides match TRBD1. Germline CDR1 is SGHVS and CDR2 is FNYEAQ. The CDR3 sequence is 14 residues long. Trimming cost V 4 bases and J 6 bases; bases outside gene matches: 4.

This clone occurred once. The chain is built from TRBV6-5 and TRBJ2-2; D unclear. The CDR3 is 11 residues long. The germline CDR1 and CDR2 sequences are MNHEY and SVGAGI. The V end was cut by 4 bases, the J end by 7 bases, with 4 bases between. The CDR3 is CASSLFGELFF. Here the CDR3 DNA reads TGTGCCAGCAGTTTATTCGGGGAGCTGTTTTTT.

V is TRBV14 and J is TRBJ2-7; maybe TRBD2 (5 bases). The V end was cut by 0 bases, the J end by 3 bases, with 9 bases between. The CDR3 length is 14 residues. CDR1 and CDR2 (germline): SGHDN, FVKESK. The CDR3 loop is CASSQEEVVYEQYF. CDR3 in DNA: TGTGCCAGCAGCCAAGAGGAGGTGGTCTACGAGCAGTACTTC.

This clone was recorded only once. CDR3 residues: CASSLQNTEAFF. CDR3 sequence (DNA): TGTGCCAGCAGCTTACAGAACACTGAAGCTTTCTTT. The V call is TRBV5-4, the J call TRBJ1-1; D is ambiguous. Between the trimmed V and J ends, which lost 2 bases and 1 base, there was a span of 3 bases. This CDR3 has 12 amino acids. CDR1 is SGHNT and CDR2 is YYREEE in the germline V gene (reference sequence).